These 30 T cell receptor beta chains came from one sample sequenced in a study of blood T cell repertoires in COVID-19. Here immunoSEQ multiplex PCR was the method, and the copy in TCRdb shows in-frame clones only, minus some. The sample has fewer than 250,000 clones, about nine tenths seen once. The sample comprised peripheral blood. These receptor sequences come from a man aged 40-55 years with acute or convalescent COVID-19.

This chain uses TRBV29-1 with TRBJ2-7; TRBD2 agrees at 12 bases. The CDR3 totals 14 residues. Germline V gene data show CDR1 as SQVTM and CDR2 as ANQGSEA. V dropped 5 bases and J dropped 7; count of bases not matched to a gene: 9. CDR3 loop: CSVTGTSGFWEQYF. DNA of the CDR3: TGCAGCGTTACCGGGACTAGCGGGTTTTGGGAGCAGTACTTC.

The rearrangement joins TRBV24-1 to TRBJ2-7, with a weak D call TRBD2 (6 bases). Trimming took off 5 bases at V and 0 bases at J, with 16 bases between the two ends. CDR3 length: 16 residues. The germline V gene has CDR1 KGHDR and CDR2 SFDVKD. The CDR3 here is CATSAGVADLSYEQYF. The CDR3 bases are TGTGCCACCAGTGCCGGGGTAGCGGACCTCTCCTACGAGCAGTACTTC.

This chain connects TRBV7-9 to TRBJ1-1, with TRBD1 matching over 11 bases. Per germline, CDR1 SEHNR and CDR2 FQNEAQ (reference sequence). Trimming took 2 bases from V and 4 from J; bases not matched to a gene: 9. The CDR3 consists of 17 residues. As DNA, the CDR3 is TGTGCCAGCAGCTTATCCTACCCCGGGACAGGGGGCACTGAAGCTTTCTTT. It codes for CASSLSYPGTGGTEAFF.

The chain combines TRBV21-1 with TRBJ1-3. TRBV21-1 is an annotated pseudogene. The CDR3 sequence is 19 residues long. This CDR3 is CASSKAGSGQGGGGNTIYF. CDR3 nucleotide sequence: TGTGCCAGCAGCAAAGCTGGTTCGGGGCAGGGAGGAGGTGGAAACACCATATATTTT.

The genes are TRBV6-2 or TRBV6-3 and TRBJ1-5; D unresolved. Germline V gene lookup returns CDR1 MNHEY and CDR2 SVGEGT. This CDR3 contains 15 residues. V was trimmed by 2 bases and J by 4 bases, leaving 12 bases between them. Written as DNA, the CDR3 is TGTGCCAGCAGTTACGGTGTGGCATATAATCAGCCCCAGCATTTT. This gives the protein CASSYGVAYNQPQHF.

This sequence joins TRBV30 and TRBJ2-5, with a possible D match to TRBD1 (6 bases). The CDR3 length is 13 residues. The germline V gene encodes CDR1 GTSNPN and CDR2 SVGIG (reference sequence). Trimming took off 4 bases at V and 5 bases at J, with 14 bases between the two ends. CDR3 sequence reads: CAWTTGSGETQYF. The CDR3 coding sequence is TGTGCCTGGACTACAGGGTCCGGCGAGACCCAGTACTTC.

This chain connects TRBV29-1 to TRBJ2-5, with D hard to call. This CDR3 has 11 amino acids. V was clipped by 7 bases and J by 4 bases, with 10 bases between them. CDR1 SQVTM and CDR2 ANQGSEA come from the germline V gene. The CDR3 loop reads CSGRAGETQYF. CDR3 in DNA: TGCAGCGGCCGAGCAGGAGAGACCCAGTACTTC.

The J gene is TRBJ2-5, the V gene TRBV6-1, with D possibly matching TRBD2 (5 bases). CDR3 size: 16 residues. V was shortened by 1 base and J by 4 bases, with 16 bases between the two germline ends. Looked up from germline, CDR1 is MNHNS and CDR2 is SASEGT. The CDR3 here is CASSEDLGGVRETQYF. In nucleotides, the CDR3 is TGTGCCAGCAGTGAAGATTTAGGAGGTGTTCGAGAGACCCAGTACTTC.

V and J are TRBV27 and TRBJ2-1; 11 nucleotides match TRBD2. The CDR3 totals 14 residues. V lost 6 bases to trimming and J lost 6 bases; unmatched junction nucleotides: 4. The germline V gene has CDR1 MNHEY and CDR2 SMNVEV (reference sequence). CDR3 residues: CASRRGTSGNEQFF. Here the CDR3 DNA reads TGTGCCAGCAGGAGAGGGACTAGCGGCAATGAGCAGTTCTTC.

This rearrangement joins TRBV12-3 or TRBV12-4 to TRBJ1-5; D is undetermined. This CDR3 region has 11 residues. Trimming took off 5 bases at V and 9 bases at J, with 8 bases between the two ends. This CDR3 reads CASSAGRPQHF. DNA of the CDR3: TGTGCCAGCAGTGCCGGTAGGCCCCAGCATTTT.

V and J are TRBV19 and TRBJ2-1; 9 bases fit TRBD2. Germline V gene data show CDR1 as LNHDA and CDR2 as SQIVND (reference sequence). With 3 bases clipped from V and 4 bases from J, the junction kept 7 bases outside the gene matches. The CDR3 has 16 residues. The CDR3 loop is CASSIYSGGDYNEQFF. The CDR3 coding sequence is TGTGCCAGTAGTATTTATAGCGGGGGTGATTACAATGAGCAGTTCTTC.

This clone was picked up many times. V is TRBV30 and J is TRBJ1-2; D may be TRBD1 (6 bases). Germline V gene sequence: CDR1 GTSNPN, CDR2 SVGIG (reference sequence). The CDR3 is 14 amino acids. Trimming stripped 3 bases from V and 3 bases from J, with 14 bases between. In DNA, the CDR3 is TGTGCCTGGAGGGCTCCACAGGGCTACTATGGCTACACCTTC. Its translation is CAWRAPQGYYGYTF.

V gene TRBV2 combines with J gene TRBJ1-1, with TRBD1 matching 7 bases. Looked up from germline, CDR1 is SNHLY and CDR2 is FYNNEI. The CDR3 contains 19 residues. With 2 bases clipped from V and 4 bases from J, the junction kept 19 bases outside the gene matches. DNA of the CDR3: TGTGCCAGCAGTGAACAGGGGGTTCAGGGACCCCTAGGGAGCACTGAAGCTTTCTTT. Residues: CASSEQGVQGPLGSTEAFF.

This chain connects TRBV6-1 to TRBJ2-5, with TRBD1 matching 7 bases. V lost 0 bases, J lost 2 bases, and 6 bases stayed unmatched. Germline V lookup: CDR1 MNHNS, CDR2 SASEGT. The CDR3 covers 16 residues. This chain's CDR3 is CASSEALGTEQETQYF. CDR3 in DNA: TGTGCCAGCAGTGAAGCTCTCGGGACAGAGCAAGAGACCCAGTACTTC.

The chain recombines TRBV5-1 with TRBJ2-3; possibly TRBD1 for D (5 bases). There are 14 residues in the CDR3. V lost 6 bases and J 1 base, leaving 12 bases between the germline ends. CDR1 and CDR2 from the germline V gene are SGHRS and YFSETQ. The chain's CDR3 is CASTNQGGTDTQYF. CDR3 nucleotides: TGCGCCAGCACTAACCAGGGTGGCACAGATACGCAGTATTTT.

This rearrangement joins TRBV18 to TRBJ2-3; 9 nucleotides line up with TRBD2. J lost 5 bases, V lost 6 bases, and 15 bases had no gene match. The CDR3 spans 17 residues. Germline lookup yields CDR1 KGHSH and CDR2 LQKENI. CDR3 DNA: TGTGCCAGCTCCCCCGGGACGGGGACTAGCCTAGTAGATACGCAGTATTTT. Amino acid sequence: CASSPGTGTSLVDTQYF.

The V call is TRBV6-2 or TRBV6-3, the J call TRBJ2-5; 11 nucleotides agree with TRBD2. CDR3 length equals 16 residues. Unmatched junction bases numbered 6, after V lost 5 bases and J lost 1 base. Germline V CDR1 and CDR2: MNHEY, SVGEGT. CDR3 amino acids: CASSTPGLAAQETQYF. The CDR3 nucleotides read TGTGCCAGCAGTACCCCGGGACTAGCGGCCCAAGAGACCCAGTACTTC.

This chain uses TRBV28 with TRBJ1-1; 10 bases align to TRBD1. Germline-derived CDR1 and CDR2 are MDHEN and SYDVKM. CDR3 length: 16 residues. The V segment lost 4 bases and the J segment 0 bases; nucleotides outside the gene matches: 5. The CDR3 DNA sequence: TGTGCCAGCAGTTCCGGGACAGGGGTCGTGAACACTGAAGCTTTCTTT. Its protein product is CASSSGTGVVNTEAFF.

The chain carries TRBV19 and TRBJ1-5; 8 positions agree with TRBD1. The V gene end was trimmed by 1 base and the J gene end by 0 bases; junction bases not matched to a gene: 11. This CDR3 spans 19 amino acids. Germline assignment: CDR1 LNHDA and CDR2 SQIVND (reference sequence). The CDR3 protein is CASSIVQGAWTDSNQPQHF. The DNA of the CDR3 is TGTGCCAGTAGTATAGTGCAGGGGGCTTGGACTGATAGCAATCAGCCCCAGCATTTT. The full variable domain, completed using reference TRBV19 and TRBJ1-5, is DGGITQSPKYLFRKEGQNVTLSCEQNLNHDAMYWYRQDPGQGLRLIYYSQIVNDFQKGDIAEGYSVSREKKESFPLTVTSAQKNPTAFYLCASSIVQGAWTDSNQPQHFGDGTRLSIL.

J is TRBJ2-2 and V is TRBV9, with D possibly TRBD1 on 6 matching bases. The CDR3 runs to 15 residues. Germline lookup yields CDR1 SGDLS and CDR2 YYNGEE. V was clipped by 2 bases and J by 6 bases, with 14 bases between them. The CDR3 reads CASSVGAPLSGELFF. CDR3 in DNA: TGTGCCAGCAGCGTGGGGGCCCCGTTGTCCGGGGAGCTGTTTTTT.

About this clone: A read error may produce the germline difference seen at one junction end. The gene calls are TRBV7-7 and TRBJ2-2; D perhaps matches TRBD1 (7 bases). The germline CDR1 and CDR2 sequences are SSHAT and FNYEAQ (reference sequence). The CDR3 totals 17 residues. The DNA for the CDR3 is TGTGCTAGCAGCCCCGAGGGGGCGGGAATTAGCACCGGGGAGCTGTTTTTT. Protein product: CASSPEGAGISTGELFF.

This clone has only one observation. The V call is TRBV6-2 or TRBV6-3, the J call TRBJ1-4; no firm D call. This CDR3 comprises 16 residues. Trimming pared 6 bases from V and 5 bases from J, leaving 19 bases between. CDR1 MNHEY and CDR2 SVGEGT come from the germline V gene. The CDR3 bases are TGTGCCAGCAGCCCTACGGCTCGGAGGAGGAATGAAAAACTGTTTTTT. Translation: CASSPTARRRNEKLFF.

The genes are TRBV4-3 and TRBJ2-3, with D possibly TRBD1 on 6 matching bases. The CDR3 has 14 residues. Trimming stripped 3 bases from V and 4 bases from J, with 11 bases between. Germline CDR1 and CDR2: LGHNA and YSLEER. DNA of the CDR3: TGCGCCAGCAGCCAGAAACAGGGCCCAGATACGCAGTATTTT. Residues: CASSQKQGPDTQYF.

The chain is built from TRBV4-1 and TRBJ2-7; 8 positions agree with TRBD2. Looked up from germline, CDR1 is MGHRA and CDR2 is YSYEKL. The V and J ends lost 0 bases and 1 base, in that order; junction bases with no gene match: 8. The CDR3 length is 17 residues. The CDR3 loop reads CASSQDRSGGRSYEQYF. In DNA, the CDR3 is TGCGCCAGCAGCCAAGATCGGTCGGGAGGGAGGTCCTACGAGCAGTACTTC.

CDR3 sequence (DNA): TGTGCCAGCAGCCAAGAGGACAAGGGGCAGAATAATTCACCCCTCCACTTT. This encodes CASSQEDKGQNNSPLHF. The rearrangement links TRBV3-1 (or the pseudogene TRBV3-2) to TRBJ1-6, with a weak D call TRBD1 (5 bases). The CDR3 has 17 residues. CDR1 and CDR2 (germline): LGHDT, YNNKEL (reference sequence). Trimming shortened V by 0 bases and J by 5 bases, and 14 bases separated the two germline ends.

V gene TRBV30 combines with J gene TRBJ1-6; perhaps TRBD1 as D (6 bases). The CDR3 covers 13 residues. Trimming removed 0 bases at V and 13 bases at J, with 13 bases between. CDR1 is GTSNPN, CDR2 SVGIG, per germline (reference sequence). Written as DNA, the CDR3 is TGTGCCTGGAGTGTACAGGGATTAGAGCCCCTCCACTTT. Protein product: CAWSVQGLEPLHF.

This clone was found once. This rearrangement joins TRBV19 to TRBJ2-3; 8 bases are a match to TRBD1. Unmatched junction bases numbered 10, after V lost 6 bases and J lost 5 bases. The V gene's germline CDR1 is LNHDA and CDR2 SQIVND (reference sequence). CDR3 length: 15 amino acids. The DNA for the CDR3 is TGTGCCAGTAGCCAAAAGGACAGGGCAGAAGATACGCAGTATTTT. Protein: CASSQKDRAEDTQYF.

The chain has TRBV28 and TRBJ2-7, with D perhaps matching TRBD2 (6 bases). The germline V gene has CDR1 MDHEN and CDR2 SYDVKM. This CDR3 contains 14 residues. The germline V and J ends were trimmed by 7 bases and 1 base, with 14 bases remaining between them. The CDR3 nucleotides are TGTGCCAGCAAGGGTCCGGGGGTTTCCTACGAGCAGTACTTC. Amino acids: CASKGPGVSYEQYF.

The rearrangement links TRBV6-5 to TRBJ2-2, with D uncertain. Germline CDR1 MNHEY, CDR2 SVGAGI. The CDR3 covers 16 residues. Trimming took 1 base from V and 2 from J, leaving 11 bases between them. Here the CDR3 reads CASSYYSYRNTGELFF. The CDR3 DNA is TGTGCCAGCAGTTACTACTCCTACAGAAACACCGGGGAGCTGTTTTTT.

V usage is TRBV7-6 and J usage is TRBJ1-6; D is undetermined. This CDR3 spans 12 amino acids. The germline V gene has CDR1 SGHVS and CDR2 FNYEAQ. Trimming removed 6 bases at V and 9 bases at J, with 9 bases between. CDR3 region: CASSTEASPLHF. CDR3 nucleotides: TGTGCCAGCAGTACTGAGGCTTCACCCCTCCACTTT.